Sequencing of this T cell receptor (beta chain) was carried out in a study of early T cells in non-severe SARS-CoV-2 infection. The V end lost 6 bases, the J end lost 4 bases, and 24 bases lay between the germline ends. CDR3 size: 16 residues. The V gene's germline CDR1 is DFQATT and CDR2 SNEGSKA (reference sequence). MiXCR was run by TCRdb on the 5' RACE reads, yielding one entry per CDR3 protein. The repertoire holds tens of thousands of distinct CDR3 sequences, with roughly an eighth as singletons. The chain links TRBV20-1 to TRBJ1-1, with D tentatively TRBD1 (6 bases). This sequence originates from an adult who was a healthcare worker with PCR-confirmed SARS-CoV-2 infection or an uninfected control (not recorded which). The sequenced sample consisted of whole blood. CDR3: CSASTRGGRGGTEAFF. DNA for the CDR3: TGCAGTGCCTCGACCCGCGGGGGGCGCGGGGGCACTGAAGCTTTCTTT.